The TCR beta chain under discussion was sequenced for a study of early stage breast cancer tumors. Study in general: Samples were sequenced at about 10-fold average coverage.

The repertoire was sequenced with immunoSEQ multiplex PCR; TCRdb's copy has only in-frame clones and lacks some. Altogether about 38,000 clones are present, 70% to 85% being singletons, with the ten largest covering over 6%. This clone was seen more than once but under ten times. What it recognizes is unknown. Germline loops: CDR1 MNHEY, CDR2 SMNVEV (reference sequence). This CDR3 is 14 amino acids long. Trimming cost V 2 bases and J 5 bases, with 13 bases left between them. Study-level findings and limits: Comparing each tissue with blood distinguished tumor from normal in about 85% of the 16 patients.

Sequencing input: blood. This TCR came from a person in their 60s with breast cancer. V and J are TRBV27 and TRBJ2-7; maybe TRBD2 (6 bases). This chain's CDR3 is CASSLIGSFNEQYF. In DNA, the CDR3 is TGTGCCAGCAGTTTAATCGGGAGTTTCAACGAGCAGTACTTC.